Listed below are T cell receptor beta chains from one sample, sequenced in a study of read filtering for tumor transcriptome and immune sequencing. TCRdb reprocessed the reads with MiXCR, giving one entry per CDR3 protein. The repertoire consists of around 30,000 distinct CDR3 sequences, with roughly 20% occurring once and the leading ten covering approximately 16%. Sequenced sample: a population of CD138-negative cells sorted from bone marrow. Source of these receptors: a donor older than 35 with multiple myeloma. Each CDR3 is given with its conserved first and last residue. Fields, in order: clone size, D gene, J gene, V gene, CDR3 DNA, CDR3 protein. D genes are given only for firm matches. Clone size appears in some rows only: once, few, many, or a class for an expanded clone.

clone size: NA; D gene: NA; J gene: TRBJ1-4; V gene: TRBV30; CDR3 DNA: TGTGCCTGGAGTGTATCAGGAGATAATGAAAGACTGTTTTTT; CDR3 protein: CAWSVSGDNERLFF
clone size: many; D gene: NA; J gene: TRBJ1-4; V gene: TRBV6-7; CDR3 DNA: TGTGCCAGCAGTCCTCCTTCCCGGGAAAAACTGTTTTTT; CDR3 protein: CASSPPSREKLFF
clone size: many; D gene: NA; J gene: TRBJ2-3; V gene: TRBV9; CDR3 DNA: TGTGCCAGCAGCGCCTCCAGCACAGATACGCAGTATTTT; CDR3 protein: CASSASSTDTQYF
clone size: many; D gene: TRBD2; J gene: TRBJ2-1; V gene: TRBV5-1; CDR3 DNA: TGCGCCAGCAGCGACAACCGACTAGCGGGAGGGCCCGGTGAGCAGTTCTTC; CDR3 protein: CASSDNRLAGGPGEQFF
clone size: few; D gene: NA; J gene: TRBJ2-1; V gene: TRBV7-9; CDR3 DNA: TGTGCCAGCGAGGAATACGCGCAGTTCTTC; CDR3 protein: CASEEYAQFF
clone size: many; D gene: TRBD2; J gene: TRBJ2-5; V gene: TRBV11-1; CDR3 DNA: TGTGCCAGCAGCTTAGATGGGACTAAAGAGACCCAGTACTTC; CDR3 protein: CASSLDGTKETQYF
clone size: NA; D gene: NA; J gene: TRBJ1-1; V gene: TRBV28; CDR3 DNA: TGTGCCAGCATCCCCTGGGGCAAACTGAGCATTGAAGCTTTCTTT; CDR3 protein: CASIPWGKLSIEAFF
clone size: many; D gene: NA; J gene: TRBJ2-7; V gene: TRBV18; CDR3 DNA: TGTGCCAGCTCGCCAAAGCACGGCTACGAGCAGTACTTC; CDR3 protein: CASSPKHGYEQYF
clone size: NA; D gene: TRBD1; J gene: TRBJ1-5; V gene: TRBV7-2; CDR3 DNA: TGTGCCAGCAGCTTAGTTGGGGACAGTTGTCAGCCCCAACATTTT; CDR3 protein: CASSLVGDSCQPQHF
clone size: many; D gene: TRBD1; J gene: TRBJ1-5; V gene: TRBV5-1; CDR3 DNA: TGCGCCAGCAGCTTGGGAACAGGGGATAGCAATCAGCCCCAGCATTTT; CDR3 protein: CASSLGTGDSNQPQHF
clone size: NA; D gene: NA; J gene: TRBJ2-7; V gene: TRBV3-1; CDR3 DNA: TGTGCCAGCAGCCTCATGGGCTGCGAGCAGTACTTC; CDR3 protein: CASSLMGCEQYF
clone size: few; D gene: NA; J gene: TRBJ2-7; V gene: TRBV4-1; CDR3 DNA: TGCGCCAGCAGCCAAGTTGGGGTAAGGAGGTACTTC; CDR3 protein: CASSQVGVRRYF